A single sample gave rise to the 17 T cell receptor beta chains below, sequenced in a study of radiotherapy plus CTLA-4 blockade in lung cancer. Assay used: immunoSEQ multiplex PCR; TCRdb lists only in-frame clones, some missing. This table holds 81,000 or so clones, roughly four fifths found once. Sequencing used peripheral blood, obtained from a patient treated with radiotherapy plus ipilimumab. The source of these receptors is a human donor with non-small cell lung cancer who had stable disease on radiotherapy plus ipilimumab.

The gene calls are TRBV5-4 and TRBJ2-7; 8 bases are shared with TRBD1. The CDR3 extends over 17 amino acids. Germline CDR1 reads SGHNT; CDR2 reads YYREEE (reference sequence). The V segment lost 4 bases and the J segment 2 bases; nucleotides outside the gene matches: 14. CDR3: CASSVPSDRVSAYEQYF. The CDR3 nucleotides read TGTGCCAGCAGCGTCCCCTCGGACAGGGTATCCGCCTACGAGCAGTACTTC.

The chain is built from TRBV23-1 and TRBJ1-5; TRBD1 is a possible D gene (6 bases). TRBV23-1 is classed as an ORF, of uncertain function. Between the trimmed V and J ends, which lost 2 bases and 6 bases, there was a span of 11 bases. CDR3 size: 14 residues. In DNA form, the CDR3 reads TGCGCCAGCAGTCAAACAGGGTTCAGTCAGCCCCAGCATTTT. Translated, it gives CASSQTGFSQPQHF.

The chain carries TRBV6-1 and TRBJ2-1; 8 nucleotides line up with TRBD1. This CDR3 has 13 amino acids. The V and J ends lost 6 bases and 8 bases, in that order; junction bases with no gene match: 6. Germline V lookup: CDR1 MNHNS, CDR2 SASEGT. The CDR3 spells CASRRTGPDEQFF. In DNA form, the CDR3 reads TGTGCCAGCAGGCGGACAGGGCCGGATGAGCAGTTCTTC.

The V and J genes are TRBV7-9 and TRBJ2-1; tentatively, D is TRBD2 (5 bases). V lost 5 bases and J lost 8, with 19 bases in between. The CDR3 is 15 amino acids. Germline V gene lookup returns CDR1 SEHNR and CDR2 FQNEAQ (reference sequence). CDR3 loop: CASSPLSTSGYEQFF. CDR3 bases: TGTGCCAGCAGCCCCCTCTCTACCAGCGGCTATGAGCAGTTCTTC.

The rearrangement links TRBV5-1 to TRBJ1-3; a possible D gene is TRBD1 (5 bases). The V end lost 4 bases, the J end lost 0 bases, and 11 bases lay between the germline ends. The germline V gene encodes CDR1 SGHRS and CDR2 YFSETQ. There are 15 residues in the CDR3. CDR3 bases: TGCGCCAGCAGCACGGACACCCTCTCTGGAAACACCATATATTTT. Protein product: CASSTDTLSGNTIYF.

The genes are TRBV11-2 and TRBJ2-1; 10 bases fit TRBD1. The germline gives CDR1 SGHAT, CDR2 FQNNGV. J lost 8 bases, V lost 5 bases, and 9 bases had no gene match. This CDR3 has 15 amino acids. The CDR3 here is CASSLRTGGVYEQFF. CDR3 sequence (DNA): TGTGCCAGCAGCCTCCGGACAGGGGGAGTCTATGAGCAGTTCTTC.

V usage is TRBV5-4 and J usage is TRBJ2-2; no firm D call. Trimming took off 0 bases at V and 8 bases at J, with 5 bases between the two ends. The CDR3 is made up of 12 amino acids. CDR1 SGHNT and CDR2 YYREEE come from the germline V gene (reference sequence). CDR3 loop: CASSLGAGELFF. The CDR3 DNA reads TGTGCCAGCAGCTTGGGAGCGGGGGAGCTGTTTTTT.

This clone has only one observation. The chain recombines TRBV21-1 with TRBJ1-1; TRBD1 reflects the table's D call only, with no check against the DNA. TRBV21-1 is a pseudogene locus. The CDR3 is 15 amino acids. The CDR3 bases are TGTGCCAGCAGCAAAAAGGGGGCAATGTGGACTGAAGCTTTCTTT. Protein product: CASSKKGAMWTEAFF.

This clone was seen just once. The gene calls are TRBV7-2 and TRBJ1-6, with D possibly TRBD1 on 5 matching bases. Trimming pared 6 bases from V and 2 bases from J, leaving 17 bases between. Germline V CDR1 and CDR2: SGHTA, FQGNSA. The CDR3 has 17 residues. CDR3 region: CASSPQRGSAYNSPLHF. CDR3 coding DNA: TGTGCCAGCAGTCCCCAGAGGGGAAGCGCCTATAATTCACCCCTCCACTTT.

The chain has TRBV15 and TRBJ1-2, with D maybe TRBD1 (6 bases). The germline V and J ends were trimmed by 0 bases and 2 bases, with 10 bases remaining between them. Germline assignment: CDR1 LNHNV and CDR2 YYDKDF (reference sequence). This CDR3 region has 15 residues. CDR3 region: CATSREGGANYGYTF. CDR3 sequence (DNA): TGTGCCACCAGCAGAGAGGGGGGGGCGAACTATGGCTACACCTTC.

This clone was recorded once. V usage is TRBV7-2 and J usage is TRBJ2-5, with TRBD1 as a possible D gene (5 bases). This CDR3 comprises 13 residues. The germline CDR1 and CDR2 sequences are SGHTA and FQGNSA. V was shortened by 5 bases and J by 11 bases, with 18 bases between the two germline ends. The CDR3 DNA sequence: TGTGCCAGCAGCCTCCAGGGTTTTAGTATTCAGTACTTC. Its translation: CASSLQGFSIQYF.

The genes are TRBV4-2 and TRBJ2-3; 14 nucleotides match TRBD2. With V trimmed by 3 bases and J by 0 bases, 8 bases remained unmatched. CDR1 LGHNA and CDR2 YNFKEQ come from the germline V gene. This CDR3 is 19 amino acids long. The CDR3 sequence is CASSQGTSGGSLSTDTQYF. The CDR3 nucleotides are TGTGCCAGCAGCCAGGGGACTAGCGGGGGTAGTCTTAGCACAGATACGCAGTATTTT.

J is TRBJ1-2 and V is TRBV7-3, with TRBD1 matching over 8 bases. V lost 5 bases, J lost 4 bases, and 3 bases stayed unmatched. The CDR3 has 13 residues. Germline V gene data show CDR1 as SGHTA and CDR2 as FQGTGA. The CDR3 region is CASSPTGGYGYTF. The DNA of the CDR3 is TGTGCCAGCAGCCCTACAGGGGGCTATGGCTACACCTTC.

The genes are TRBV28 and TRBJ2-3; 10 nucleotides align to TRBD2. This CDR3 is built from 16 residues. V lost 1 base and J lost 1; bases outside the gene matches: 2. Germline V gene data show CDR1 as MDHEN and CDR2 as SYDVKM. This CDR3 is CASSLFGTSGTDTQYF. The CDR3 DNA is TGTGCCAGCAGTTTATTTGGGACTAGCGGCACAGATACGCAGTATTTT.

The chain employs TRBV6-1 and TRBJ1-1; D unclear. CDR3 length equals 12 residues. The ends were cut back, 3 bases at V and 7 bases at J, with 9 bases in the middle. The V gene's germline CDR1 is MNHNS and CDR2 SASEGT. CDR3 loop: CASSDYPGEAFF. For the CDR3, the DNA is TGTGCCAGCAGTGACTATCCAGGTGAAGCTTTCTTT.

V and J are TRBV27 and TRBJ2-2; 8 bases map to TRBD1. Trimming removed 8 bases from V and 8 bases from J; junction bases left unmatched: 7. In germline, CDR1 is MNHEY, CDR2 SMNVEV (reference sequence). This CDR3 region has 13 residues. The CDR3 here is CASFRRTGGELFF. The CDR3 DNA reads TGTGCCAGCTTCAGGCGGACAGGGGGGGAGCTGTTTTTT.

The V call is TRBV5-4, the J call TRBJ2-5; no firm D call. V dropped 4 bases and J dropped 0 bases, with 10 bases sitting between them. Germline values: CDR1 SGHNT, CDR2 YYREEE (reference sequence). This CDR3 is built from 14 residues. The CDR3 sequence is CASSPGLYQETQYF. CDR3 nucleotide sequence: TGTGCCAGCAGCCCGGGCCTGTACCAAGAGACCCAGTACTTC.